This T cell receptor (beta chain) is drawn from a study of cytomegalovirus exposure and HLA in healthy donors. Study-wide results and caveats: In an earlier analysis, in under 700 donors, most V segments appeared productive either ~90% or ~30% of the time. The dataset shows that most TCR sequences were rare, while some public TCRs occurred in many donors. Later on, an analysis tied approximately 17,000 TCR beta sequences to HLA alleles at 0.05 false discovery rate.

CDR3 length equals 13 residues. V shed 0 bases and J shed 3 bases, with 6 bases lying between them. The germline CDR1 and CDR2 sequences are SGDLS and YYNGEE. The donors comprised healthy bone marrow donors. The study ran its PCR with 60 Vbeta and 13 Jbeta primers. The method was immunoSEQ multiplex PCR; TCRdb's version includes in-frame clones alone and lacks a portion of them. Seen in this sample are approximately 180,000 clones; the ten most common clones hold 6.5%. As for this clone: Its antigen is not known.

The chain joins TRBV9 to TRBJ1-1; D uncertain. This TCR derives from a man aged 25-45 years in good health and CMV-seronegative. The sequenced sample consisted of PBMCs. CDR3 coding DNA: TGTGCCAGCAGCGTAGCAAGCCACACTGAAGCTTTCTTT. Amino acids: CASSVASHTEAFF. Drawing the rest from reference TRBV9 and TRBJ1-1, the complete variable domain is DSGVTQTPKHLITATGQRVTLRCSPRSGDLSVYWYQQSLDQGLQFLIQYYNGEERAKGNILERFSAQQFPDLHSELNLSSLELGDSALYFCASSVASHTEAFFGQGTRLTVV.